The TCR beta chain under discussion was sequenced for a study of T cell changes during pregnancy in multiple sclerosis. TCRdb keeps only in-frame clones here, not all; method: immunoSEQ multiplex PCR. The table has 55,000 to 65,000 clones, 80% to 90% seen once; the top ten hold roughly 0.89%. This CDR3 is built from 16 residues. Trimming stripped 0 bases from V and 0 bases from J, with 12 bases between. Germline lookup yields CDR1 MGHRA and CDR2 YSYEKL. This clonotype was obtained from a female donor in good health, enrolled as a control in a pregnancy study. The source was peripheral blood, collected in the first trimester of pregnancy. The J gene is TRBJ2-7, the V gene TRBV4-1; TRBD2 is a possible D gene (7 bases). The CDR3 is CASSQDGGAISYEQYF. The CDR3 bases are TGCGCCAGCAGCCAAGATGGGGGGGCCATCTCCTACGAGCAGTACTTC.